This T cell receptor (beta chain) appears in the sequencing data of a study of T cell responses to AZD1222 COVID-19 vaccine. Assay used: immunoSEQ multiplex PCR; TCRdb lists only in-frame clones, some missing. The table shows roughly 87,000 clones, with approximately 91% occurring only once. The junction had 5 bases not matched to a gene; V was cut back by 1 base and J by 2 bases. The CDR3 has 16 residues. Germline values: CDR1 MGHRA, CDR2 YSYEKL. Material: peripheral blood, obtained 28 days after the second AZD1222 dose. The receptor's source is an adult who received the AZD1222 COVID-19 vaccine. The chain combines TRBV4-1 with TRBJ1-2; 9 bases agree with TRBD1. The CDR3 loop is CASSQGQGGLNYGYTF. CDR3 bases: TGCGCCAGCAGCCAAGGACAGGGGGGACTCAACTATGGCTACACCTTC.